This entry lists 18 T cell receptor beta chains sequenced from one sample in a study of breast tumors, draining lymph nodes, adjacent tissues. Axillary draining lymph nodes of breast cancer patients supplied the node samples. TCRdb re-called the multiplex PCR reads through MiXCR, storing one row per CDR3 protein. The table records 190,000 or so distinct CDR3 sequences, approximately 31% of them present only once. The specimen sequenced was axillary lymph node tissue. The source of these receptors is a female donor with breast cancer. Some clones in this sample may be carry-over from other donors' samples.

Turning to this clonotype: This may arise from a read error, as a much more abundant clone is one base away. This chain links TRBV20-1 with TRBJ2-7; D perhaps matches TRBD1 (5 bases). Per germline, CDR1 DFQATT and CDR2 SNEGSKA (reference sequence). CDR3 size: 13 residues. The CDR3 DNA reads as TGCAGTGCTAGTGGACAAAGCTCCTACGAGCAGTGCTTC. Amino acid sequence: CSASGQSSYEQCF.

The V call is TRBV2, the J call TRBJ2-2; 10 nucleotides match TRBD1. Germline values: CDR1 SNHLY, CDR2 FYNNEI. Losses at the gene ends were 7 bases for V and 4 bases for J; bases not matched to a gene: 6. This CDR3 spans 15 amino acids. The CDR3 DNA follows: TGTGCCAGCAAAGGACAGGGGGACACCACCGGGGAGCTGTTTTTT. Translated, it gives CASKGQGDTTGELFF.

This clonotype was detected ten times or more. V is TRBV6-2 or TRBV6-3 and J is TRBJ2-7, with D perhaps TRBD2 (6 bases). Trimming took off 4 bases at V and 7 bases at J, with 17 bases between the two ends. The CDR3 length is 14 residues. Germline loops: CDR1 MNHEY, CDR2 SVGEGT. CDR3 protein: CASSFWTSGVEQYF. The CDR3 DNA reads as TGTGCCAGCAGTTTTTGGACATCGGGAGTAGAGCAGTACTTC.

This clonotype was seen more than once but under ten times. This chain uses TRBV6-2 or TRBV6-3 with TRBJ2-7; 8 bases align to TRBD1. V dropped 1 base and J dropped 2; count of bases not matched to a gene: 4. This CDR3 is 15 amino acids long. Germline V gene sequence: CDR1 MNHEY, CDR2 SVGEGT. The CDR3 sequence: CASSYLGQAPYEQYF. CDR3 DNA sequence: TGTGCCAGCAGTTACTTGGGACAGGCCCCCTACGAGCAGTACTTC.

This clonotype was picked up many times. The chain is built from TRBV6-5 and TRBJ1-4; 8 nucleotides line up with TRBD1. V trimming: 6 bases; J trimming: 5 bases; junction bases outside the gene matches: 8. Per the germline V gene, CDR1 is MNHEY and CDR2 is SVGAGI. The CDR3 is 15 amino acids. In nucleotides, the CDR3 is TGTGCCAGCAGCCGCCGACAGGGGAGAAATGAAAAACTGTTTTTT. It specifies CASSRRQGRNEKLFF.

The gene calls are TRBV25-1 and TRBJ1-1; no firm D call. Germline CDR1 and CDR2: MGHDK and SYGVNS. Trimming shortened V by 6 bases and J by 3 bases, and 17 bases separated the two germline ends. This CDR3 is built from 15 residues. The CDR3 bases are TGTGCCAGCAGCTGTTATCGGAATTCAGACACTGAAGCTTTCTTT. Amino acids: CASSCYRNSDTEAFF.

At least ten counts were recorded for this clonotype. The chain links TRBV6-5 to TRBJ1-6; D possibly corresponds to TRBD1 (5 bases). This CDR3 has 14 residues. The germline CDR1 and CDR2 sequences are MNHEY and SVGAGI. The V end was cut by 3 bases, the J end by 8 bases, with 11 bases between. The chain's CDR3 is CASSYGDGYSPLHF. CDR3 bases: TGTGCCAGCAGTTATGGGGACGGATATTCACCCCTCCACTTT.

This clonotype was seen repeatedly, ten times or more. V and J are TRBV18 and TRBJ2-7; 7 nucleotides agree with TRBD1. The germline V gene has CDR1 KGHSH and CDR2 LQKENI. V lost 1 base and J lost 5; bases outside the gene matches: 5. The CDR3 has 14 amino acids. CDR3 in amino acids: CASSPRTGAHEQYF. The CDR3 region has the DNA TGTGCCAGCTCACCACGAACAGGGGCCCACGAGCAGTACTTC.

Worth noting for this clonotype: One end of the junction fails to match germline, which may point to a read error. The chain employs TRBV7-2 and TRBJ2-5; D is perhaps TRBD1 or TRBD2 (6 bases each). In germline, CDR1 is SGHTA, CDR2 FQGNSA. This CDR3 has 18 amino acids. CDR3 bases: TGTGCCGGCAGCTTAAAACGGTGGGGGCGGGGTACGTTACAGACCCAGTACTTC. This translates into CAGSLKRWGRGTLQTQYF.

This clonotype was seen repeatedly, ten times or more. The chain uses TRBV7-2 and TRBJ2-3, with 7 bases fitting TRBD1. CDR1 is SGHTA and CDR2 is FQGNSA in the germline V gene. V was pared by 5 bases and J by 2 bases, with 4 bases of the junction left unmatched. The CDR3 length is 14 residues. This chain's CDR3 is CASSTGTDTDTQYF. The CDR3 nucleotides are TGTGCCAGCAGCACTGGGACAGACACAGATACGCAGTATTTT.

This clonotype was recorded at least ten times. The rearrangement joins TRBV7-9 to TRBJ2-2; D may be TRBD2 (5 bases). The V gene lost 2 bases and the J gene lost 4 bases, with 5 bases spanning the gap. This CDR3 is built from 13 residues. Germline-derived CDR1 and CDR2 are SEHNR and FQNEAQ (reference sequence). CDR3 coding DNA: TGTGCCAGCAGCTTAACTAGCACCGGGGAGCTGTTTTTT. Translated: CASSLTSTGELFF.

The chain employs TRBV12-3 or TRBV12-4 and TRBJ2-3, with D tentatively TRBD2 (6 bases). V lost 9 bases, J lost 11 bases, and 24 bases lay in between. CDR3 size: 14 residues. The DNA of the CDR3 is TGTGCCAGTCTCGGGACTCTCCCCGGCAATGAGCAGTATTTT. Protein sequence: CASLGTLPGNEQYF.

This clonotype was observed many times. CDR3 in amino acids: CASSRAQDLQFF. The CDR3 DNA is TGTGCCAGCAGCCGAGCGCAAGACCTGCAGTTCTTC. The chain joins TRBV12-3 or TRBV12-4 to TRBJ2-1, with D unresolved. Trimming took 6 bases from V and 12 from J, leaving 15 bases between them. The CDR3 contains 12 residues.

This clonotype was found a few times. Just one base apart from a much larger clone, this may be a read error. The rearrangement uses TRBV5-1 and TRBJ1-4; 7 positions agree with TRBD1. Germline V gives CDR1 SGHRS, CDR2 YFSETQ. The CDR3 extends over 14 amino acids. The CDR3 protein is CASKTGETNDKLFF. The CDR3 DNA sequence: TGCGCCAGCAAAACAGGGGAAACTAATGACAAACTGTTTTTT. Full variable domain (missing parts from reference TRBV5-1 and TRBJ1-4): KAGVTQTPRYLIKTRGQQVTLSCSPISGHRSVSWYQQTPGQGLQFLFEYFSETQRNKGNFPGRFSGRQFSNSRSEMNVSTLELGDSALYLCASKTGETNDKLFFGSGTQLSVL.

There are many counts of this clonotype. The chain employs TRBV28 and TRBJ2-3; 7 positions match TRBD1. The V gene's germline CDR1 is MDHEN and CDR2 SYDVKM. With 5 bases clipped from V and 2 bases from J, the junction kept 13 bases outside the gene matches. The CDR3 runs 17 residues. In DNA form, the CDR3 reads TGTGCCAGCAGTCCTTACAGGGGATCCTGGGACACAGATACGCAGTATTTT. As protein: CASSPYRGSWDTDTQYF.

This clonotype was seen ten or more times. CDR3 sequence: CASGLGLETQYF. The CDR3 DNA follows: TGTGCCAGTGGACTAGGTCTAGAGACCCAGTACTTC. The chain recombines TRBV12-3 or TRBV12-4 with TRBJ2-5, with 7 positions matching TRBD2. With 9 bases clipped from V and 4 bases from J, the junction kept 5 bases outside the gene matches. The CDR3 extends over 12 amino acids.

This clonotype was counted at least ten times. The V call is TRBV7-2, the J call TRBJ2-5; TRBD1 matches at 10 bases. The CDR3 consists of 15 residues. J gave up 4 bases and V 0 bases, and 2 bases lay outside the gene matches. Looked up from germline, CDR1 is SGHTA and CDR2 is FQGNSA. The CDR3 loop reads CASSLARDRGETQYF. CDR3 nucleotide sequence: TGTGCCAGCAGCTTAGCCCGGGACAGGGGAGAGACCCAGTACTTC.

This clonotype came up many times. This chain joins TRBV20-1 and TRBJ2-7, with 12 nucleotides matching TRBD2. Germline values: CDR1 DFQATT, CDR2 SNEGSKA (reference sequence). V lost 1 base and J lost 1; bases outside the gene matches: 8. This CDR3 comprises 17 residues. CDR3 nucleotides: TGCAGTGCTAGAGTAGGTCTAGCGGGGGGGTTATCCTACGAGCAGTACTTC. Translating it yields CSARVGLAGGLSYEQYF.